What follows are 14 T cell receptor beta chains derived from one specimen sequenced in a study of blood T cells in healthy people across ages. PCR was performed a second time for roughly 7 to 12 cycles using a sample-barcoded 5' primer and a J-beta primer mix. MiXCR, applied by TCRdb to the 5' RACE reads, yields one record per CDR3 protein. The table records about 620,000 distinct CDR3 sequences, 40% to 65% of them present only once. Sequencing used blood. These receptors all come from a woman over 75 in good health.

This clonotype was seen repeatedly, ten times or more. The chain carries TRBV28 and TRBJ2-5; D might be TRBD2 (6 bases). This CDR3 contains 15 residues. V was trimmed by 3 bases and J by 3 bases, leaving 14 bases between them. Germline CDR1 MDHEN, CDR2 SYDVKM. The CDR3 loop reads CASSLGGVVKETQYF. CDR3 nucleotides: TGTGCCAGCAGTTTGGGGGGTGTGGTCAAAGAGACCCAGTACTTC.

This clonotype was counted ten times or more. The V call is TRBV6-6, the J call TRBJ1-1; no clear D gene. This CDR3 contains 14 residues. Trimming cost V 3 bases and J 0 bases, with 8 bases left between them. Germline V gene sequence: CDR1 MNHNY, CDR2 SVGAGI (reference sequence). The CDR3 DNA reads TGTGCCAGCAGTTATAGCGGGGTGAACACTGAAGCTTTCTTT. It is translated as CASSYSGVNTEAFF.

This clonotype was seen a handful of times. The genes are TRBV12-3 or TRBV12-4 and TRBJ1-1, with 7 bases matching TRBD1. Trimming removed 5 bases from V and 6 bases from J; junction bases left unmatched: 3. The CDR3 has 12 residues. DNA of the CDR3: TGTGCCAGCAGTCCGGACAGGCCTGAAGCTTTCTTT. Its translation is CASSPDRPEAFF.

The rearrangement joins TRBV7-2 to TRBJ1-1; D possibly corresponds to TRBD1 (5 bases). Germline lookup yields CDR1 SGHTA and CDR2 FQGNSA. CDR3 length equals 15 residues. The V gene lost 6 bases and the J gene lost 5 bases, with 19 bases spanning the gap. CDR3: CASSPPGRGRTEAFF. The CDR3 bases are TGTGCCAGCAGTCCACCGGGGCGGGGCAGAACTGAAGCTTTCTTT.

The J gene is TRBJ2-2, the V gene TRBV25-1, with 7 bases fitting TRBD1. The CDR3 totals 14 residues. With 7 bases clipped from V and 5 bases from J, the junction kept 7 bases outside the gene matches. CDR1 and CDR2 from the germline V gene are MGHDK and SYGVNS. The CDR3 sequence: CASNRDSQTGELFF. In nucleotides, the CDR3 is TGTGCCAGCAACCGGGACAGCCAAACCGGGGAGCTGTTTTTT. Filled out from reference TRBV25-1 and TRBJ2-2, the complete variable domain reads EADIYQTPRYLVIGTGKKITLECSQTMGHDKMYWYQQDPGMELHLIHYSYGVNSTEKGDLSSESTVSRIRTEHFPLTLESARPSHTSQYLCASNRDSQTGELFFGEGSRLTVL.

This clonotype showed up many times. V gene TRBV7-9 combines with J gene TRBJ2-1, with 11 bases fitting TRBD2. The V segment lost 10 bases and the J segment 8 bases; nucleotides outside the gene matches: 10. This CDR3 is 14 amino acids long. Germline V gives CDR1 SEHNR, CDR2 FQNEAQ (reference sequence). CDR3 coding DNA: TGTGCCATCACTAGCGGGAGTCAAGGGGATGAGCAGTTCTTC. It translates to CAITSGSQGDEQFF.

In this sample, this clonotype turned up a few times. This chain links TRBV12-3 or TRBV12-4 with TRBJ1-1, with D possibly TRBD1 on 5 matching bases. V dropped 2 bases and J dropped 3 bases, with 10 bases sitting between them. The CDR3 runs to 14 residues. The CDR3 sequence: CASSLMGDYTEAFF. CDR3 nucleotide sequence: TGTGCCAGCAGTTTAATGGGGGATTACACTGAAGCTTTCTTT.

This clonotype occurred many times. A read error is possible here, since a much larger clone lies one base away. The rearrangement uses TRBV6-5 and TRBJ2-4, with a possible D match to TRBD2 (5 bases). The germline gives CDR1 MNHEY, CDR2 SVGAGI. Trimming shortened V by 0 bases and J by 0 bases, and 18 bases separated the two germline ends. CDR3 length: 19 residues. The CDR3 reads CASSYSTADYRLAKNIQYF. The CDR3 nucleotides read TGTGCCAGCAGTTACTCGACGGCAGACTACCGTCTAGCCAAAAACATTCAGTACTTC.

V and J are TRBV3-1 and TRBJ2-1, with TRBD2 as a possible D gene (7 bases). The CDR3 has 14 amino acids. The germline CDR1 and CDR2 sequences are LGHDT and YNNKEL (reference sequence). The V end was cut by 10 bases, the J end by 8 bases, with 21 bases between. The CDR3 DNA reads TGTGCCATGCGCACGGGGGGCCATCTCCATGAGCAGTTCTTC. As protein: CAMRTGGHLHEQFF.

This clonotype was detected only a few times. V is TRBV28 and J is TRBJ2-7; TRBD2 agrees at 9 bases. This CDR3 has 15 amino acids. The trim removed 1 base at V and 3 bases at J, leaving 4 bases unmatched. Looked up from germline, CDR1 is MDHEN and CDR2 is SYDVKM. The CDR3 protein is CASSLSAGGIYEQYF. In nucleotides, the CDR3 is TGTGCCAGCAGTTTATCGGCGGGAGGGATCTACGAGCAGTACTTC.

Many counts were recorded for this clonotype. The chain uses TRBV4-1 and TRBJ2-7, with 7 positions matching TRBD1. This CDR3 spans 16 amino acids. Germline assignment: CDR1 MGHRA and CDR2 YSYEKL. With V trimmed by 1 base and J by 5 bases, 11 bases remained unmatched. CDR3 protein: CASSQGRGQDQDEQYF. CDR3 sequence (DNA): TGCGCCAGCAGCCAAGGGCGAGGACAGGATCAGGACGAGCAGTACTTC.

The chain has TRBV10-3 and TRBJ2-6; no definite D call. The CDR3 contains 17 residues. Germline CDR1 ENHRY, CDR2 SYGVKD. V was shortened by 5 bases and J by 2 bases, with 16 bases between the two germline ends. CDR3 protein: CAISTGQRVAGANVLTF. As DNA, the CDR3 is TGTGCCATCAGTACGGGCCAAAGGGTAGCTGGGGCCAACGTCCTGACTTTC.

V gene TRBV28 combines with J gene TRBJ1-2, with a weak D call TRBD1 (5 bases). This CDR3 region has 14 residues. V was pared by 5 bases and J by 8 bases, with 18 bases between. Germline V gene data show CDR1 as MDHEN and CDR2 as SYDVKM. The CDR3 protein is CASSRDGSVYGYTF. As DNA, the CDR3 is TGTGCCAGCAGTCGGGACGGATCTGTATACGGCTACACCTTC.

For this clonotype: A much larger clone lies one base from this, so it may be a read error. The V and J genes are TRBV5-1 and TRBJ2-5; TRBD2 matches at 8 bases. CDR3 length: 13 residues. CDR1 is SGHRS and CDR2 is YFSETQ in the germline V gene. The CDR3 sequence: CTSSGTSGETQYF. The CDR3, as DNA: TGCACCAGCAGCGGGACTAGTGGAGAGACCCAGTACTTC.